This T cell receptor beta chain derives from a study of T cells in Graves' hyperthyroidism and ophthalmopathy. This clonotype was counted many times. The CDR3 length is 14 residues. Germline V CDR1 and CDR2: MNHEY, SMNVEV (reference sequence). Trimming at V came to 4 bases and at J to 4 bases, leaving 3 bases not matched to a gene. The investigators amplified TCR beta CDR3 regions from RNA transcripts. When the TCR CDR3 underwent first-round RT-PCR, the HTBI primer set was used. TCRdb called the multiplex PCR reads again in MiXCR, with one record for every CDR3 protein. This table holds over 200,000 distinct CDR3 sequences, about 14% found once.

The specimen was blood. This TCR was sampled from a woman in her thirties or forties with Graves' hyperthyroidism that later progressed to Graves' ophthalmopathy. The chain has TRBV27 and TRBJ1-1, with TRBD1 identical over 10 bases. The CDR3 region is CASSYRTGGTEAFF. The CDR3 nucleotides are TGTGCCAGCAGTTACCGGACAGGGGGCACTGAAGCTTTCTTT.